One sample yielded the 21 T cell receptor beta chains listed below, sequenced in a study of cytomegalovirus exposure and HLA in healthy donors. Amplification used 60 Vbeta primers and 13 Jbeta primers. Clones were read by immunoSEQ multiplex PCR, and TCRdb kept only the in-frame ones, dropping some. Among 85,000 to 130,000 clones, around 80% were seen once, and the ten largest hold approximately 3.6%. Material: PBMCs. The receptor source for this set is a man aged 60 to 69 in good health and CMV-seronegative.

In DNA, the CDR3 is TGTGCCAGCAGCGTAGGGGGACAGCCCTACGAGCAGTACTTC. Its translation is CASSVGGQPYEQYF. This chain uses TRBV9 with TRBJ2-7; 7 bases map to TRBD1. The CDR3 spans 14 residues. Losses at the gene ends were 0 bases for V and 2 bases for J; bases not matched to a gene: 2. CDR1 is SGDLS and CDR2 is YYNGEE in the germline V gene.

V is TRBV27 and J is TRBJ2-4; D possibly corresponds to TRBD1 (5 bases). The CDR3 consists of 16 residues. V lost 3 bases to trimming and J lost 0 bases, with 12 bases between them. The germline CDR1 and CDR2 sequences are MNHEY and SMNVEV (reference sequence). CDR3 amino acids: CASSFQGPRAKNIQYF. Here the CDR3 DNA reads TGTGCCAGCAGTTTTCAGGGTCCCCGAGCCAAAAACATTCAGTACTTC.

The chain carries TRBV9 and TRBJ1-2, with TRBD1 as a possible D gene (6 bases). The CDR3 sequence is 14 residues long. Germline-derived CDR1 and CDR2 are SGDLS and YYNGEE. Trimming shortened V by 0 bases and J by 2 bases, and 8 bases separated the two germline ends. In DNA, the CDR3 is TGTGCCAGCAGCGTAGCTACAGGGAACTATGGCTACACCTTC. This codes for CASSVATGNYGYTF.

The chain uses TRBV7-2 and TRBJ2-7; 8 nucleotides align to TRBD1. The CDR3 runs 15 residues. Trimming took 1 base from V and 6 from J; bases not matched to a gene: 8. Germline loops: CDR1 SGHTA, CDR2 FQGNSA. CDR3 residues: CASSLGGTGLREQYF. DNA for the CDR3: TGTGCCAGCAGCTTAGGAGGGACAGGCCTTCGCGAGCAGTACTTC.

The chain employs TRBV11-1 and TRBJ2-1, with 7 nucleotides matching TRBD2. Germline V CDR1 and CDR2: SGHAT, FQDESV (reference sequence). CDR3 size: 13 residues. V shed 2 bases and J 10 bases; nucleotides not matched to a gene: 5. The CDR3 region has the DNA TGTGCCAGCAGCTTATTGGTGGGACTAGAGCAGTTCTTC. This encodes CASSLLVGLEQFF.

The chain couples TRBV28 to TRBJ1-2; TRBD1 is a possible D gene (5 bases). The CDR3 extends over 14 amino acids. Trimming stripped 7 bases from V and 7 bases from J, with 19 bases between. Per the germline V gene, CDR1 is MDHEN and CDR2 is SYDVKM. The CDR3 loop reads CASTAPGGGPGYTF. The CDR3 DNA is TGTGCCAGCACCGCACCGGGGGGAGGGCCTGGCTACACCTTC.

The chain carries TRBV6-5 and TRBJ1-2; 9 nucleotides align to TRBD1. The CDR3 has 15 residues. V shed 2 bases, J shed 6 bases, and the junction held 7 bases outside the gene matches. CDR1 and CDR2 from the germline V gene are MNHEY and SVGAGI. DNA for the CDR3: TGTGCCAGCAGTTACGTTACAGGGGGCGGCGATGGCTACACCTTC. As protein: CASSYVTGGGDGYTF.

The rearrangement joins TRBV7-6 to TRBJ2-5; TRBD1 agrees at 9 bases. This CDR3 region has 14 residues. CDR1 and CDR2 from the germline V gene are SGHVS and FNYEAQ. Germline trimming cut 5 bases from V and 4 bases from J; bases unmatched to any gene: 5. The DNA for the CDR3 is TGTGCCAGCAGCCGCACGACAGGGGGAGAGACCCAGTACTTC. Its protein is CASSRTTGGETQYF.

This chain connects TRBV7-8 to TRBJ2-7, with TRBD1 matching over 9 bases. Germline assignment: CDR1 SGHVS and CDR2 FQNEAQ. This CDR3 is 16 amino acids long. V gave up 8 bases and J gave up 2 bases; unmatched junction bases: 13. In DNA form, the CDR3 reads TGTGCCAGCCAGATTGGAGGGACAGGGAACGCCTACGAGCAGTACGTC. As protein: CASQIGGTGNAYEQYV.

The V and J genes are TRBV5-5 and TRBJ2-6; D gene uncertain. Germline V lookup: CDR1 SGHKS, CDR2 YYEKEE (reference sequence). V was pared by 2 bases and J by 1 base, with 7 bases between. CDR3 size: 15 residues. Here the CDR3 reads CASSFGPSGANVLTF. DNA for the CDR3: TGTGCCAGCAGCTTTGGCCCATCTGGGGCCAACGTCCTGACTTTC.

CDR3 sequence (DNA): TGTGCCAGCAGAAGGACGACAGGACTGGGCGGGGAGCTGTTTTTT. Amino acid sequence: CASRRTTGLGGELFF. The chain has TRBV6-5 and TRBJ2-2; a weak D match, TRBD1 (6 bases). This CDR3 is built from 15 residues. V lost 6 bases and J 7 bases, leaving 18 bases between the germline ends. Looked up from germline, CDR1 is MNHEY and CDR2 is SVGAGI.

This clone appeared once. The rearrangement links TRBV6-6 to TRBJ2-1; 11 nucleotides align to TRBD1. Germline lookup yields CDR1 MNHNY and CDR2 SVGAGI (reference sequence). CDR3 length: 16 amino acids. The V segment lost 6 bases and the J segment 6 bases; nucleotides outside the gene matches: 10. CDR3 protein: CASRVGGQGGFNEQFF. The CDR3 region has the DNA TGTGCCAGCAGAGTTGGGGGACAGGGGGGGTTCAATGAGCAGTTCTTC.

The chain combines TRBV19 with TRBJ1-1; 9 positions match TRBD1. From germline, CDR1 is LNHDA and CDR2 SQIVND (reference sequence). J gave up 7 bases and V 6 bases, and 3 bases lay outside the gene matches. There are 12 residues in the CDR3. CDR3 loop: CASSRQGDEAFF. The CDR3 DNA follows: TGTGCCAGTAGCCGACAGGGGGATGAAGCTTTCTTT.

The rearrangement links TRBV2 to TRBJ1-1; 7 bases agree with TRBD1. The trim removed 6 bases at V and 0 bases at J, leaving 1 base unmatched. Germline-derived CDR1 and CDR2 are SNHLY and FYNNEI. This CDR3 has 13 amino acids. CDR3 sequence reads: CASSGQVNTEAFF. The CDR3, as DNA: TGTGCCAGCAGCGGACAGGTGAACACTGAAGCTTTCTTT. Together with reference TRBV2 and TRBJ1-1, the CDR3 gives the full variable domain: EPEVTQTPSHQVTQMGQEVILRCVPISNHLYFYWYRQILGQKVEFLVSFYNNEISEKSEIFDDQFSVERPDGSNFTLKIRSTKLEDSAMYFCASSGQVNTEAFFGQGTRLTVV.

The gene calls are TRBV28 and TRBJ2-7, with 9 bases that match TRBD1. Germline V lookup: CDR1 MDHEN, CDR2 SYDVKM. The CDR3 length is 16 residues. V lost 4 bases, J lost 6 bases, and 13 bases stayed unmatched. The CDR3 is CASSSQGRDRAREQYV. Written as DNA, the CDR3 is TGTGCCAGCAGTTCACAAGGCCGGGACAGGGCACGCGAGCAGTACGTC.

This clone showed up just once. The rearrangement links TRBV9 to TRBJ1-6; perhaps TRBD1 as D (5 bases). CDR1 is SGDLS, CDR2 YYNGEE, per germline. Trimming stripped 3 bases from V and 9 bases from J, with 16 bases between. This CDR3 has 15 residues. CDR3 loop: CASSAGGERTSPLHF. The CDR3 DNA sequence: TGTGCCAGCAGCGCGGGGGGGGAAAGGACTTCACCCCTCCACTTT.

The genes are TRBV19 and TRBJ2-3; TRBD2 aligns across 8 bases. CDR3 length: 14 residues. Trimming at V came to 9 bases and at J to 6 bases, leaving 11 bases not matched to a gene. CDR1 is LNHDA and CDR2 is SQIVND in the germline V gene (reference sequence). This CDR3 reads CASMGLGGADTQYF. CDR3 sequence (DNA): TGTGCCAGCATGGGACTAGGTGGGGCCGATACGCAGTATTTT. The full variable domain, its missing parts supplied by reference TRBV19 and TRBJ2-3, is DGGITQSPKYLFRKEGQNVTLSCEQNLNHDAMYWYRQDPGQGLRLIYYSQIVNDFQKGDIAEGYSVSREKKESFPLTVTSAQKNPTAFYLCASMGLGGADTQYFGPGTRLTVL.

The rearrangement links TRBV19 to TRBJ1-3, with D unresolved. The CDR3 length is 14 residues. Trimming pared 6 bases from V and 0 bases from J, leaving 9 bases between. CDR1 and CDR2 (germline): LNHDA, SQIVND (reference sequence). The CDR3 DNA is TGTGCCAGTAGAAGGTACAGCTCTGGAAACACCATATATTTT. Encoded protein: CASRRYSSGNTIYF. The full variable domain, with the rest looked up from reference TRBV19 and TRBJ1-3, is DGGITQSPKYLFRKEGQNVTLSCEQNLNHDAMYWYRQDPGQGLRLIYYSQIVNDFQKGDIAEGYSVSREKKESFPLTVTSAQKNPTAFYLCASRRYSSGNTIYFGEGSWLTVV.

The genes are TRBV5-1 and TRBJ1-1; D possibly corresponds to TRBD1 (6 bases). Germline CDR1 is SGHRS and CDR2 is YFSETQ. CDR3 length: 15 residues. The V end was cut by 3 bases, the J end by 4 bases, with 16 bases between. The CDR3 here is CASSSYWGRGTEAFF. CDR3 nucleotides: TGCGCCAGCAGCTCATACTGGGGGCGCGGCACTGAAGCTTTCTTT.

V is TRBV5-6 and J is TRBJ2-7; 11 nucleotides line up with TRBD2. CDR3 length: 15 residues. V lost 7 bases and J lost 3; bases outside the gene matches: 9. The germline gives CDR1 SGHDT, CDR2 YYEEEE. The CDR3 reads CASRQTLAGGYEQYF. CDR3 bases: TGTGCCAGCCGTCAAACCCTAGCGGGGGGCTACGAGCAGTACTTC.

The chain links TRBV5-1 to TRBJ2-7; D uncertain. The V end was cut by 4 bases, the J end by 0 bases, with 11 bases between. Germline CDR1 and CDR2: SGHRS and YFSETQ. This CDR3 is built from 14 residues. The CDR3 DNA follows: TGCGCCAGCAGCCCGCTTCGAGGCTCCTACGAGCAGTACTTC. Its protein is CASSPLRGSYEQYF. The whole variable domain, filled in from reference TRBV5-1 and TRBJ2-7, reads KAGVTQTPRYLIKTRGQQVTLSCSPISGHRSVSWYQQTPGQGLQFLFEYFSETQRNKGNFPGRFSGRQFSNSRSEMNVSTLELGDSALYLCASSPLRGSYEQYFGPGTRLTVT.